The subject of this entry is one TCR beta chain. In Cohort 3, a recovered donor had either two negative PCRs, clearance, or symptom resolution. The data originate from a study of blood T cell repertoires in COVID-19. Germline loops: CDR1 SGHTA, CDR2 FQGTGA. The CDR3 has 13 residues. V lost 1 base to trimming and J lost 11 bases; unmatched junction nucleotides: 3. TCRdb keeps only in-frame clones here, not all; method: immunoSEQ multiplex PCR. Of a few hundred thousand clones listed, roughly 87% are singletons. Sequencing was done on a sample of PBMCs or T cells enriched from blood (not recorded which). This chain uses TRBV7-3 with TRBJ2-3, with 10 bases matching TRBD2. This clonotype was obtained from a woman aged 25 to 39 who had recovered from COVID-19. CDR3 in amino acids: CASSLSVAGGQYF. The CDR3 DNA sequence: TGTGCCAGCAGCTTAAGTGTAGCGGGGGGGCAGTATTTT.